This T cell receptor (beta chain) was profiled in a study of blood T cell repertoires in COVID-19. V lost 6 bases to trimming and J lost 4 bases, with 10 bases between them. Germline loops: CDR1 KGHSH, CDR2 LQKENI. The CDR3 covers 12 residues. Profiled with immunoSEQ multiplex PCR; TCRdb holds only in-frame clones, not every one. The sample gives roughly 260,000 clones, around 87% of which show up once; 2% to 2.5% is in the top ten. The source of this sequence is a woman aged 45-65 years who had recovered from COVID-19. The chain has TRBV18 and TRBJ2-7; D is unclear. The specimen was peripheral blood. CDR3 sequence: CASSPPGYEQYF. The CDR3 DNA reads as TGTGCCAGCTCTCCTCCGGGTTACGAGCAGTACTTC. The full variable domain, in which reference TRBV18 and TRBJ2-7 provide the parts outside the CDR3, is NAGVMQNPRHLVRRRGQEARLRCSPMKGHSHVYWYRQLPEEGLKFMVYLQKENIIDESGMPKERFSAEFPKEGPSILRIQQVVRGDSAAYFCASSPPGYEQYFGPGTRLTVT.